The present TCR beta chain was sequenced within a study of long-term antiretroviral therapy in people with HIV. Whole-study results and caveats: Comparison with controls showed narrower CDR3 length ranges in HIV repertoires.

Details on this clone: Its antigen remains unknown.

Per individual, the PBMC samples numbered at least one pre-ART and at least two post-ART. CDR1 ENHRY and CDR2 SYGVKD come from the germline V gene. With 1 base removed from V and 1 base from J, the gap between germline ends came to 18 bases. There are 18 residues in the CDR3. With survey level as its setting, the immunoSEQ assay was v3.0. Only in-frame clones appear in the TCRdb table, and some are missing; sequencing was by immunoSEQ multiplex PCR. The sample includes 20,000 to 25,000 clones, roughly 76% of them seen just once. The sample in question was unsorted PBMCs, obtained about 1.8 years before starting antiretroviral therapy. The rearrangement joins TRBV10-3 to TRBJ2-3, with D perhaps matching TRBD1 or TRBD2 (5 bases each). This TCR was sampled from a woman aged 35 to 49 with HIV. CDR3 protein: CAISEFGTQGVGTDTQYF. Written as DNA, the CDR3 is TGTGCCATCAGTGAGTTTGGGACGCAGGGTGTTGGCACAGATACGCAGTATTTT.